The clone carrying this T cell receptor beta chain appeared a single time. Its antigen remains unidentified. There are 17 residues in the CDR3. V was pared by 2 bases and J by 4 bases, with 5 bases of the junction left unmatched. Germline lookup yields CDR1 SGDLS and CDR2 YYNGEE. The PCR made use of 60 Vbeta and 13 Jbeta primers. Method: immunoSEQ multiplex PCR; TCRdb's copy keeps in-frame clones and lacks some. The table records approximately 150,000 clones, approximately 73% of them present only once. The sample comes from a study of cytomegalovirus exposure and HLA in healthy donors. Study-level background: From donors who were HLA-typed, an early data release held around 85 million unique TCRs. General study findings and limits: Presence/absence analyses supposed approximately even sequencing depth among donors.

Sequencing used PBMCs. The TCR sequence derives from a woman aged 18-29 years in good health and CMV-seronegative. The rearrangement links TRBV9 to TRBJ2-2; 13 positions agree with TRBD2. The CDR3 reads CASSVGLAGVFTGELFF. The DNA for the CDR3 is TGTGCCAGCAGCGTTGGACTAGCGGGAGTTTTCACCGGGGAGCTGTTTTTT.